Sequencing of this TCR beta chain was carried out in a study of graft-versus-host responses after intestinal transplantation. Looking at the study overall: After anti-thymocyte globulin induction, recipients took tacrolimus and steroids for 3 to 4 years.

Germline V gene lookup returns CDR1 SEHNR and CDR2 FQNEAQ (reference sequence). The CDR3 extends over 16 amino acids. V dropped 1 base and J dropped 6; count of bases not matched to a gene: 10. About this clone itself: Its antigen is unknown.

The repertoire was sequenced with immunoSEQ multiplex PCR; TCRdb's copy has only in-frame clones and lacks some. The sample contains over 85,000 clones, roughly 91% of which appear only once. Material: unstimulated CD4+ T cells sorted from spleen or lymph node cells, obtained before transplant. The clonotype comes from a human donor who was the organ donor for an intestinal transplant. The chain uses TRBV7-9 and TRBJ1-1; 8 nucleotides agree with TRBD1. The CDR3 region is CASSLVGTGRGAEAFF. CDR3 nucleotides: TGTGCCAGCAGCTTAGTGGGGACAGGACGGGGGGCTGAAGCTTTCTTT. Based on the CDR3 plus reference TRBV7-9 and TRBJ1-1, the full variable domain is DTGVSQNPRHKITKRGQNVTFRCDPISEHNRLYWYRQTLGQGPEFLTYFQNEAQLEKSRLLSDRFSAERPKGSFSTLEIQRTEQGDSAMYLCASSLVGTGRGAEAFFGQGTRLTVV.